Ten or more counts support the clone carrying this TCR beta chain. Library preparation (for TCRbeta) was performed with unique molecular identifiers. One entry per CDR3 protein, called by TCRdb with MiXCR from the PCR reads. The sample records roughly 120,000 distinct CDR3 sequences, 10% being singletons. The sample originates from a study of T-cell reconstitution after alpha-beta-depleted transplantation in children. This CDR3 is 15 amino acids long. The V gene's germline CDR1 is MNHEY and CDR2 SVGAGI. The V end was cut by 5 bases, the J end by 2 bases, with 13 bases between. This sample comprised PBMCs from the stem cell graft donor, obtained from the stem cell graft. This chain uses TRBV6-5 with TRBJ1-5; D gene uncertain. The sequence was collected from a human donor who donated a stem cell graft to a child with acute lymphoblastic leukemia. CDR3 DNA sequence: TGTGCCAGCAGTCGTGGGAGACAAGGCAATCAGCCCCAGCATTTT. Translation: CASSRGRQGNQPQHF.